This T cell receptor (beta chain) was identified during a study of blood T cell repertoires in COVID-19. This clone was seen just once. Sequenced by immunoSEQ multiplex PCR; TCRdb stores in-frame clones only, minus some. The sample carries 110,000 to 150,000 clones, around 87% recorded once. CDR3 length equals 15 residues. The germline V gene encodes CDR1 SGHRS and CDR2 YFSETQ. V lost 5 bases to trimming and J lost 3 bases; unmatched junction nucleotides: 5. Source material: peripheral blood. The genes are TRBV5-1 and TRBJ2-6; TRBD1 agrees at 7 bases. The TCR sequence derives from a human donor in a cohort sampled during active COVID-19. The CDR3 DNA is TGCGCCAGCAGAGGACAGGCCAGTGGGGCCAACGTCCTGACTTTC. Amino acids: CASRGQASGANVLTF.